The entry that follows covers one TCR beta chain sequence. Trimming left V 2 bases short and J 1 base short, with 9 bases between. The CDR3 extends over 15 amino acids. Germline V gene lookup returns CDR1 MNHEY and CDR2 SVGEGT. Produced via immunoSEQ multiplex PCR; TCRdb's table is partial and in-frame only. Counted here are roughly 180,000 clones, 90% to 95% occurring once; the ten biggest clones make up approximately 1.4%. This specimen comes from a study of control samples from healthy donors and cancer patients. This rearrangement joins TRBV6-2 or TRBV6-3 to TRBJ2-1; D gene unclear. Sequencing was done on a sample of blood. This clonotype originated in a woman in her late teens or twenties in good health. The CDR3 nucleotides are TGTGCCAGCAGTTACGCGGCCATTTCCTACAATGAGCAGTTCTTC. As protein: CASSYAAISYNEQFF.